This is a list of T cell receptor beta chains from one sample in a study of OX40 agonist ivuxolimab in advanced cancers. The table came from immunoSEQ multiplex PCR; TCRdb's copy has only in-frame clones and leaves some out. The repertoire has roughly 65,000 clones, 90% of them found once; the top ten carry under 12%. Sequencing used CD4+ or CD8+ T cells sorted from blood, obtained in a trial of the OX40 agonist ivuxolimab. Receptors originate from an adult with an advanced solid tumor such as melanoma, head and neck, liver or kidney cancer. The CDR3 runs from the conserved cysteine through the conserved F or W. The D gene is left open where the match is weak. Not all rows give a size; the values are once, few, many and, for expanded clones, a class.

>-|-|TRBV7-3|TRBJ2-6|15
CASSPRLAGANVLTF
TGTGCCAGCAGCCCTCGTCTGGCTGGGGCCAACGTCCTGACTTTC
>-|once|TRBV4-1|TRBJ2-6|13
CASSVPWANVLTF
TGCGCCAGCAGCGTCCCCTGGGCCAACGTCCTGACTTTC
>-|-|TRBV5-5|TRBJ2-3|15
CASSLGTLSTDTQYF
TGTGCCAGCAGCTTGGGGACCCTCAGCACAGATACGCAGTATTTT
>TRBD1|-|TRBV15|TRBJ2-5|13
CATEYRGAETQYF
TGTGCCACCGAGTACAGGGGGGCAGAGACCCAGTACTTC
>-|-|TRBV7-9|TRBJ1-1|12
CASGSANTEAFF
TGTGCCAGCGGGTCGGCAAACACTGAAGCTTTCTTT
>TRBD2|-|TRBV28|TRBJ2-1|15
CASSLSGRAVNEQFF
TGTGCCAGCAGTTTGAGCGGGAGGGCGGTTAATGAGCAGTTCTTC
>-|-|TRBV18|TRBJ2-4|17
CASSPPTGTLAKNIQYF
TGTGCCAGCTCACCTCCGACCGGGACACTAGCCAAAAACATTCAGTACTTC
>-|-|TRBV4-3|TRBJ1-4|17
CASSQDRQVDYNEKLFF
TGCGCCAGCAGCCAAGACCGGCAGGTGGACTATAATGAAAAACTGTTTTTT
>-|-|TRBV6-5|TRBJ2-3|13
CASSTTSTDTQYF
TGTGCCAGCAGCACTACTAGCACAGATACGCAGTATTTT
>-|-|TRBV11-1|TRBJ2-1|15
CASSLGRDTYNEQFF
TGTGCCAGCAGCTTAGGCCGGGACACCTACAATGAGCAGTTCTTC
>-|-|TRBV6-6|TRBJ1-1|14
CASSLPIGNTEAFF
TGTGCCAGCAGTCTACCAATAGGGAACACTGAAGCTTTCTTT
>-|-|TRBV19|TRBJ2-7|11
CASSNRREQYF
TGTGCCAGTAGTAATCGGAGGGAGCAGTACTTC
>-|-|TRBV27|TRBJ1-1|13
CASSLGGNTEAFF
TGTGCCAGCAGTTTAGGCGGGAACACTGAAGCTTTCTTT
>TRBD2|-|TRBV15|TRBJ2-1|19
CATRAEIWVAGGPRGEQFF
TGTGCCACCAGGGCCGAAATATGGGTAGCGGGAGGGCCAAGGGGGGAGCAGTTCTTC
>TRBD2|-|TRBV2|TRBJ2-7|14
CASVTSGRAAEQYF
TGTGCCAGCGTAACTAGCGGGAGGGCCGCCGAGCAGTACTTC
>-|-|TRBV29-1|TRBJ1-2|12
CSVRTDNYGYTF
TGCAGCGTTAGGACCGATAACTATGGCTACACCTTC
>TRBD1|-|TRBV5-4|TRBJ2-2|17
CASSRGLQGANTGELFF
TGTGCCAGCAGCCGGGGCCTACAGGGGGCGAACACCGGGGAGCTGTTTTTT
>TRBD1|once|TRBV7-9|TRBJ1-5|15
CASSLQGGNNQPQHF
TGTGCCAGCAGCTTACAGGGGGGGAACAATCAGCCCCAGCATTTT
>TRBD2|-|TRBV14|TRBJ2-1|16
CASSQGGLAGVNEQFF
TGTGCCAGCAGCCAAGGCGGACTAGCGGGAGTAAATGAGCAGTTCTTC
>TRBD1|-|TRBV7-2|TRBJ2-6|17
CASSFRGRGPGANVLTF
TGTGCCAGCAGCTTTAGGGGCAGGGGGCCTGGGGCCAACGTCCTGACTTTC
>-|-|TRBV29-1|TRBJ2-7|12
CSVDGQGYEQYF
TGCAGCGTTGATGGCCAGGGCTACGAGCAGTACTTC
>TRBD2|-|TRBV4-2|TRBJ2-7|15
CASSPGLAGTYEQYF
TGTGCCAGCAGCCCGGGACTAGCGGGCACCTACGAGCAGTACTTC
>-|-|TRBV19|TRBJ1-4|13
CASSTRGAEKLFF
TGTGCCAGTAGTACCCGAGGGGCCGAAAAACTGTTTTTT
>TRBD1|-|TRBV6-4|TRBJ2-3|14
CASSVDRGTDTQYF
TGTGCCAGCAGTGTTGACAGGGGAACAGATACGCAGTATTTT
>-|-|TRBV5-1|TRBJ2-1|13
CASPGAGAQEQFF
TGCGCCAGCCCCGGGGCGGGGGCTCAGGAGCAGTTCTTC
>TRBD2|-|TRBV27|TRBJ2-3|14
CASSFLAGSDTQYF
TGTGCCAGCAGTTTTCTAGCGGGATCTGATACGCAGTATTTT
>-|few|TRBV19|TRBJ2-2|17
CASSIDLGRVATGELFF
TGTGCCAGTAGTATAGATCTGGGGCGAGTAGCCACCGGGGAGCTGTTTTTT
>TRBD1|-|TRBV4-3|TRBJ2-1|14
CASSPGTGGVEQFF
TGCGCCAGCAGCCCCGGGACAGGGGGGGTTGAGCAGTTCTTC
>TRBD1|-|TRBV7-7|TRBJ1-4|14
CASSPGTGKEKLFF
TGTGCTAGCAGCCCCGGGACAGGGAAAGAAAAACTGTTTTTT
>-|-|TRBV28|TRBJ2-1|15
CASSRLGGGDNEQFF
TGTGCCAGCAGTCGACTAGGCGGAGGGGACAATGAGCAGTTCTTC
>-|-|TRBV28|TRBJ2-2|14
CASSPPVLPGELFF
TGTGCCAGCAGCCCCCCGGTATTGCCCGGGGAGCTGTTTTTT
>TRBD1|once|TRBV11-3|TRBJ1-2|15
CASSTAGTGIYGYTF
TGTGCCAGCAGCACCGCCGGGACAGGGATCTATGGCTACACCTTC
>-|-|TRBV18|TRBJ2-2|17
CASSPGGARVHTGELFF
TGTGCCAGCTCACCCGGGGGCGCCAGGGTACACACCGGGGAGCTGTTTTTT
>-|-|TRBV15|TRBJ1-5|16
CATSRDPPGVNQPQHF
TGTGCCACCAGCAGAGACCCCCCGGGGGTTAATCAGCCCCAGCATTTT
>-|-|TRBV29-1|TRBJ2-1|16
CSVAPPGSSSYNEQFF
TGCAGCGTAGCCCCCCCCGGATCCAGCTCCTACAATGAGCAGTTCTTC
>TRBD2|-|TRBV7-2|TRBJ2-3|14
CASRLAGVTDTQYF
TGTGCCAGCAGGCTAGCGGGAGTGACAGATACGCAGTATTTT
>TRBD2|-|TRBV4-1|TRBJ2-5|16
CASSQEGLAGVETQYF
TGCGCCAGCAGCCAAGAAGGGCTAGCGGGAGTGGAGACCCAGTACTTC
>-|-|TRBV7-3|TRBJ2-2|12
CASSLLPGELFF
TGTGCCAGCAGCCTCTTACCCGGGGAGCTGTTTTTT
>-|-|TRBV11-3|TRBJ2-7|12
CASSRADYEQYF
TGTGCCAGCAGCAGGGCCGACTACGAGCAGTACTTC
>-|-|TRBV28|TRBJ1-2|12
CASTPTEGGYTF
TGTGCCAGCACCCCGACAGAAGGTGGCTACACCTTC
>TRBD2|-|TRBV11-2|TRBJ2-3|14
CASSWTSGTDTQYF
TGTGCCAGCAGCTGGACTAGCGGGACAGATACGCAGTATTTT
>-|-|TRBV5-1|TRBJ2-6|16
CASSSEGKAGANVLTF
TGCGCCAGCAGCTCCGAGGGTAAGGCTGGGGCCAACGTCCTGACTTTC